Following are 9 T cell receptor beta chains from one sample sequenced in a study of response to subunit inactivated influenza vaccine. TCRdb redid the calling of the RT-PCR reads with MiXCR, one entry per CDR3 protein. The repertoire holds 160,000 or so distinct CDR3 sequences, 9.5% to 13% seen once, with around 12% in the top ten. Sequencing used non-naive T cells sorted from PBMCs, obtained 40 to 50 days after vaccination. These receptors were collected from a man aged 45 to 65 who received an inactivated influenza vaccine.

This clonotype was detected a few times. The chain links TRBV18 to TRBJ2-7; D is unclear. The ends were cut back, 6 bases at V and 3 bases at J, with 15 bases in the middle. The CDR3 runs to 14 residues. Germline V lookup: CDR1 KGHSH, CDR2 LQKENI. CDR3 protein: CASSRGRESYEQYF. The CDR3 DNA reads TGTGCCAGCTCTCGCGGCCGAGAAAGCTACGAGCAGTACTTC.

The chain is built from TRBV20-1 and TRBJ1-1; 9 nucleotides agree with TRBD1. The CDR3 contains 16 residues. Per germline, CDR1 DFQATT and CDR2 SNEGSKA (reference sequence). V shed 3 bases and J 4 bases; nucleotides not matched to a gene: 12. CDR3 region: CSAREMGDRAGTEAFF. CDR3 bases: TGCAGTGCTAGGGAAATGGGGGACAGGGCCGGCACTGAAGCTTTCTTT.

There are many counts of this clonotype. J is TRBJ2-5 and V is TRBV5-4, with 11 bases lining up with TRBD2. This CDR3 comprises 15 residues. V dropped 2 bases and J dropped 5; count of bases not matched to a gene: 5. Looked up from germline, CDR1 is SGHNT and CDR2 is YYREEE (reference sequence). DNA for the CDR3: TGTGCCAGCAGCTTAGATAGCGGGGGGGCCGAGACCCAGTACTTC. Its protein is CASSLDSGGAETQYF. Full variable domain (outside the CDR3, taken from reference TRBV5-4 and TRBJ2-5): ETGVTQSPTHLIKTRGQQVTLRCSSQSGHNTVSWYQQALGQGPQFIFQYYREEENGRGNFPPRFSGLQFPNYSSELNVNALELDDSALYLCASSLDSGGAETQYFGPGTRLLVL.

This chain joins TRBV6-2 or TRBV6-3 and TRBJ1-2; TRBD1 is a possible D gene (5 bases). With 2 bases removed from V and 8 bases from J, the gap between germline ends came to 12 bases. The CDR3 runs to 13 residues. The germline V gene has CDR1 MNHEY and CDR2 SVGEGT. The CDR3 DNA sequence: TGTGCCAGCAGTTACAGGGGCGTCTACGGCTACACCTTC. Its protein is CASSYRGVYGYTF.

The rearrangement links TRBV7-8 to TRBJ2-7; TRBD2 matches 7 bases. J lost 1 base, V lost 1 base, and 4 bases had no gene match. The CDR3 consists of 15 residues. In germline, CDR1 is SGHVS, CDR2 FQNEAQ. The CDR3 region has the DNA TGTGCCAGCAGCTTAGTCTATAGCGGGTCCTACGAGCAGTACTTC. Translated, it gives CASSLVYSGSYEQYF.

This clonotype was seen ten or more times. The chain employs TRBV27 and TRBJ1-5; D uncertain. The CDR3 is 15 amino acids. CDR1 MNHEY and CDR2 SMNVEV come from the germline V gene (reference sequence). The V gene lost 0 bases and the J gene lost 9 bases, with 15 bases spanning the gap. The CDR3 coding sequence is TGTGCCAGCAGTTTATCTGGGGTGTTCAAGGTGCCCCAGCATTTT. It yields the protein CASSLSGVFKVPQHF.

Many counts were recorded for this clonotype. V usage is TRBV20-1 and J usage is TRBJ2-7, with TRBD1 identical over 11 bases. This CDR3 has 14 residues. The junction had 6 bases not matched to a gene; V was cut back by 5 bases and J by 3 bases. Germline CDR1 is DFQATT and CDR2 is SNEGSKA (reference sequence). In DNA form, the CDR3 reads TGCAGTGCTCCTCGGACAGGGGGCATCTACGAGCAGTACTTC. Its protein product is CSAPRTGGIYEQYF.

Many counts were recorded for this clonotype. The V and J genes are TRBV5-1 and TRBJ1-5; a possible D gene is TRBD1 (5 bases). CDR3 length: 13 residues. Trimming pared 7 bases from V and 3 bases from J, leaving 11 bases between. In germline, CDR1 is SGHRS, CDR2 YFSETQ. CDR3 bases: TGCGCCAGCGGCCAGGGTCCCAATCAGCCCCAGCATTTT. This sequence encodes CASGQGPNQPQHF.

This clonotype appeared many times. V is TRBV9 and J is TRBJ2-1; D remains unclear. The CDR3 totals 13 residues. Germline V gene lookup returns CDR1 SGDLS and CDR2 YYNGEE. Trimming took 4 bases from V and 4 from J, leaving 9 bases between them. The CDR3 DNA reads as TGTGCCAGCAGCTTAACAGAATACAATGAGCAGTTCTTC. The encoded protein is CASSLTEYNEQFF.